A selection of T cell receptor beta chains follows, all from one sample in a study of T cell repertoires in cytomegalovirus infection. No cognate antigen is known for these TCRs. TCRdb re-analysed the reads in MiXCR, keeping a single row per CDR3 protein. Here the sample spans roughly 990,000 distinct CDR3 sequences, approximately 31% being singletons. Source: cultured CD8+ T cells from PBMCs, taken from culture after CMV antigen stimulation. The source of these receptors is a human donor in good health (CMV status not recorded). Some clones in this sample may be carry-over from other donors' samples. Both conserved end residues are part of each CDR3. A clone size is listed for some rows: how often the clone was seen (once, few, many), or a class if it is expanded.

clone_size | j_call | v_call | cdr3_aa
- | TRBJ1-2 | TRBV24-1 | CATSDSTGGLIYGYTF
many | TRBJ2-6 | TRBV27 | CASSLFGRGGSGANVLTF
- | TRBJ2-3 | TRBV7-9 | CASRATSDTQYF
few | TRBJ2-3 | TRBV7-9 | CASSLRTSEGADTQYF
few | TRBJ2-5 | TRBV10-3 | CAISDRLAGGSQETQYF
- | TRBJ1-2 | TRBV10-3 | CAISGDRGGYTF
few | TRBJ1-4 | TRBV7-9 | CASSLFPSKVANEKLFF
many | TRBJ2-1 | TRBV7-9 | CASNPAGGERYNEQFF
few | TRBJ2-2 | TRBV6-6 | CASSDRGQRNTGELFF
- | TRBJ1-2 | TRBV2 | CASSVKGAETNYGYTF
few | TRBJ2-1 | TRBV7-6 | CASSLVPSGGANEQFF
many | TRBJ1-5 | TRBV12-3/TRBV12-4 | CASSRWGDQPQHF
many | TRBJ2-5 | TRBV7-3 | CASSLGRGGLWETQYF
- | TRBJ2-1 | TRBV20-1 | CSARRDRRYNEQFF
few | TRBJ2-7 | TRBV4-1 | CASSQVRDQRWEQYF
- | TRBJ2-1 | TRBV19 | CASTAGAGRNEQFF
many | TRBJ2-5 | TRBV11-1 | CASSLGIAGGRETQYF
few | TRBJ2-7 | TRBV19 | CASSIDLPYRGPYEQYF
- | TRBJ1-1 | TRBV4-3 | CASSQAPQGSEAFF
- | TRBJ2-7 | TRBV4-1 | CASSQVPGTAFYEQYF
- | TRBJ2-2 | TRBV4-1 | CASSQALPGELFF
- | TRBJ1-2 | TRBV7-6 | CASSNPLDRGRGYGYTF
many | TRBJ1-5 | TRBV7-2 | CASSLEAGGWQPQHF